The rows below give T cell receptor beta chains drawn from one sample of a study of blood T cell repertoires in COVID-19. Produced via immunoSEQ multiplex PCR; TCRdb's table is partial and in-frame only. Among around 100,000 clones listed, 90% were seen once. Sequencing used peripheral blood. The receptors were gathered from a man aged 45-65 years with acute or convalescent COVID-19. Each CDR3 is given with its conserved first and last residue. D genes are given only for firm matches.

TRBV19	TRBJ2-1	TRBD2	CASSILAGVSSSYNEQFF
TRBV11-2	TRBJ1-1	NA	CASSAPLKAFF
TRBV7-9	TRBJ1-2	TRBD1	CATASGQGKTAMYGYTF
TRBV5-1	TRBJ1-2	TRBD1	CASSWGDRDYGYTF
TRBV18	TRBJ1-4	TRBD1	CASSLTGGKVNEKLFF
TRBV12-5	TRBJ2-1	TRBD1	CASGLVSGGAREFF
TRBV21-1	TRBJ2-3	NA	CASSAHPGQGSTDTQYF
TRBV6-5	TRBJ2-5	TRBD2	CASSGTSVRETQYF
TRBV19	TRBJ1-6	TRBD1	CASSIVAGGPPLHF
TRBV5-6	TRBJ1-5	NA	CASSSRDQRQPQHF
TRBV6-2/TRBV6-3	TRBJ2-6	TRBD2	CASSSLGLAGVSGANVLTF
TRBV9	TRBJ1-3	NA	CASSPWATQTIYF
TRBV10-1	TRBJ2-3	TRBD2	CASSPWGASGSTDTQYF
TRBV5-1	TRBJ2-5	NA	CASSLMAGSETQYF
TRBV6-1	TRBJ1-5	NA	CASSERVFSNQPQHF
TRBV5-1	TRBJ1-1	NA	CASSLGLGARNTEAFF
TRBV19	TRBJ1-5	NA	CASSIQGPKPQHF